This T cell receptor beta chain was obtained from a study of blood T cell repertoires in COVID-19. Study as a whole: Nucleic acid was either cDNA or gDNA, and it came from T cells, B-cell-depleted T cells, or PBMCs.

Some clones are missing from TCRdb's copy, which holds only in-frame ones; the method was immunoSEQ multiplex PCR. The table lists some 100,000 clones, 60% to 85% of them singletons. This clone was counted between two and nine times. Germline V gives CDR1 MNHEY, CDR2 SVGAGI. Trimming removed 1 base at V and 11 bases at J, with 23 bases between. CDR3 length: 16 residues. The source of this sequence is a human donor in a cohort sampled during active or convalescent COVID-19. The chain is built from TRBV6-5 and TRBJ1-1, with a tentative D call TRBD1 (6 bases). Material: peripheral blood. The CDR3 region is CASSYLRGPNPRYAFF. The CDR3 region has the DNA TGTGCCAGCAGTTACTTGCGGGGGCCCAACCCTCGCTACGCTTTCTTT.